The 23 T cell receptor beta chains below come from one sample, sequenced in a study of identifying expanded T cells in peripheral blood. Data came from immunoSEQ multiplex PCR; TCRdb stores just in-frame clones and leaves some out. The table records 60,000 to 65,000 clones, over 75% of them present only once. Material: blood. These receptor sequences come from a person between 18 and 75 years old in good health.

This chain connects TRBV7-9 to TRBJ1-2, with D unresolved. Trimming stripped 2 bases from V and 8 bases from J, with 18 bases between. The CDR3 sequence is 15 residues long. Germline values: CDR1 SEHNR, CDR2 FQNEAQ (reference sequence). The CDR3 region is CASSLSFDGPRGYTF. CDR3 DNA sequence: TGTGCCAGCAGCTTATCATTCGACGGCCCGAGGGGCTACACCTTC. Full variable domain (remainder filled in from reference TRBV7-9 and TRBJ1-2): DTGVSQNPRHKITKRGQNVTFRCDPISEHNRLYWYRQTLGQGPEFLTYFQNEAQLEKSRLLSDRFSAERPKGSFSTLEIQRTEQGDSAMYLCASSLSFDGPRGYTFGSGTRLTVV.

This chain joins TRBV29-1 and TRBJ2-7; D is undetermined. Per germline, CDR1 SQVTM and CDR2 ANQGSEA. The V gene lost 7 bases and the J gene lost 0 bases, with 13 bases spanning the gap. The CDR3 has 13 residues. CDR3 in DNA: TGCAGCGCCTTATCACCGAGCTCCTACGAGCAGTACTTC. Amino acid sequence: CSALSPSSYEQYF.

The chain uses TRBV7-8 and TRBJ2-3; tentatively, D is TRBD2 (5 bases). The germline V and J ends were trimmed by 8 bases and 1 base, with 10 bases remaining between them. This CDR3 region has 13 residues. Germline CDR1 reads SGHVS; CDR2 reads FQNEAQ. CDR3: CASGRGGTDTQYF. CDR3 nucleotide sequence: TGTGCCAGCGGGAGAGGCGGCACAGATACGCAGTATTTT.

The chain uses TRBV18 and TRBJ2-3, with a possible D match to TRBD2 (5 bases). The CDR3 spans 12 residues. The germline V gene encodes CDR1 KGHSH and CDR2 LQKENI. V lost 3 bases and J lost 5, with 6 bases in between. The CDR3 coding sequence is TGTGCCAGCTCACCGACTATAGATACGCAGTATTTT. Its protein product is CASSPTIDTQYF.

The chain couples TRBV7-2 to TRBJ2-2; D remains ambiguous. Germline V lookup: CDR1 SGHTA, CDR2 FQGNSA. The V gene lost 2 bases and the J gene lost 4 bases, with 5 bases spanning the gap. The CDR3 spans 13 residues. CDR3 in amino acids: CASSLRPTGELFF. The CDR3 nucleotides are TGTGCCAGCAGCTTACGACCCACCGGGGAGCTGTTTTTT.

The chain recombines TRBV9 with TRBJ2-6; D is ambiguous. The CDR3 extends over 16 amino acids. The ends were cut back, 4 bases at V and 0 bases at J, with 11 bases in the middle. Germline CDR1 and CDR2: SGDLS and YYNGEE. CDR3 coding DNA: TGTGCCAGCAGCTTTCACGACATCTCTGGGGCCAACGTCCTGACTTTC. Protein: CASSFHDISGANVLTF. Variable domain in full (rest from reference TRBV9 and TRBJ2-6): DSGVTQTPKHLITATGQRVTLRCSPRSGDLSVYWYQQSLDQGLQFLIQYYNGEERAKGNILERFSAQQFPDLHSELNLSSLELGDSALYFCASSFHDISGANVLTFGAGSRLTVL.

This rearrangement joins TRBV30 to TRBJ2-7; no firm D call. The CDR3 covers 13 residues. Trimming pared 0 bases from V and 0 bases from J, leaving 6 bases between. Germline CDR1 GTSNPN, CDR2 SVGIG (reference sequence). As DNA, the CDR3 is TGTGCCTGGAGTGTGGGTCTCTCCTACGAGCAGTACTTC. Translating it yields CAWSVGLSYEQYF.

The chain combines TRBV28 with TRBJ1-2; TRBD1 matches 12 bases. CDR3 length: 18 residues. With V trimmed by 1 base and J by 3 bases, 9 bases remained unmatched. The V gene's germline CDR1 is MDHEN and CDR2 SYDVKM. CDR3 coding DNA: TGTGCCAGCAGTTTATTTCCGGGACAGGGGGCGAGTTACTATGGCTACACCTTC. The encoded protein is CASSLFPGQGASYYGYTF.

The rearrangement joins TRBV27 to TRBJ2-3; unclear D gene. The CDR3 sequence is 14 residues long. V shed 0 bases and J shed 6 bases, with 10 bases lying between them. Germline loops: CDR1 MNHEY, CDR2 SMNVEV (reference sequence). CDR3 coding DNA: TGTGCCAGCAGTTTATCCAGACATTCGGATACGCAGTATTTT. It translates to CASSLSRHSDTQYF.

The chain has TRBV5-1 and TRBJ2-3; no firm D call. With 0 bases removed from V and 3 bases from J, the gap between germline ends came to 11 bases. The CDR3 is 15 amino acids. Germline CDR1 SGHRS, CDR2 YFSETQ. The DNA of the CDR3 is TGCGCCAGCAGCTTGGCGGGCCTCGAGACAGATACGCAGTATTTT. Its protein product is CASSLAGLETDTQYF.

The J gene is TRBJ2-1, the V gene TRBV6-4; D is unclear. Germline V gives CDR1 MRHNA, CDR2 SNTAGT. Trimming took off 4 bases at V and 13 bases at J, with 20 bases between the two ends. The CDR3 sequence is 14 residues long. As DNA, the CDR3 is TGTGCCAGCAGTGCAGAGTCCCCCGGTCGGTTTCAGTTCTTC. The encoded protein is CASSAESPGRFQFF.

This chain uses TRBV18 with TRBJ2-1; 10 positions agree with TRBD2. The germline V gene encodes CDR1 KGHSH and CDR2 LQKENI. Unmatched junction bases numbered 5, after V lost 4 bases and J lost 5 bases. The CDR3 runs to 15 residues. CDR3 sequence: CASSRRTSGNNEQFF. DNA of the CDR3: TGTGCCAGCTCACGTAGGACTAGCGGAAACAATGAGCAGTTCTTC.

J is TRBJ2-1 and V is TRBV21-1; TRBD2, the table's D call, lacks a check against the DNA. TRBV21-1 is annotated as a pseudogene. There are 21 residues in the CDR3. The CDR3 protein is CASSRRRLAGERSYSYNEQFF. CDR3 nucleotides: TGTGCCAGCAGCAGGCGGAGACTAGCGGGAGAGAGGAGTTACTCCTACAATGAGCAGTTCTTC.

CDR3 DNA sequence: TGTGCCAGCAGGCCCCAGGGCAACTCTGGAAACACCATATATTTT. Translating it yields CASRPQGNSGNTIYF. The J gene is TRBJ1-3, the V gene TRBV27, with D perhaps TRBD1 (5 bases). Germline assignment: CDR1 MNHEY and CDR2 SMNVEV (reference sequence). Trimming stripped 6 bases from V and 0 bases from J, with 12 bases between. The CDR3 runs 15 residues.

This rearrangement joins TRBV7-3 to TRBJ2-3, with D perhaps being TRBD1 or TRBD2 (5 bases each). In germline, CDR1 is SGHTA, CDR2 FQGTGA. The CDR3 totals 14 residues. V lost 1 base to trimming and J lost 1 base, with 6 bases between them. The CDR3 coding sequence is TGTGCCAGCAGCTTAATGGGGGGCACAGATACGCAGTATTTT. Protein sequence: CASSLMGGTDTQYF.

This clone was counted a few times. The genes are TRBV6-1 and TRBJ2-7; D remains unclear. Trimming cost V 3 bases and J 6 bases, with 15 bases left between them. CDR3 length: 14 amino acids. The germline V gene has CDR1 MNHNS and CDR2 SASEGT. This chain's CDR3 is CASSDLTGGAEQYV. For the CDR3, the DNA is TGTGCCAGCAGTGACTTAACGGGCGGTGCCGAGCAGTACGTC.

This clone appeared once. V gene TRBV19 combines with J gene TRBJ2-1, with 8 nucleotides matching TRBD2. Losses at the gene ends were 6 bases for V and 5 bases for J; bases not matched to a gene: 9. The CDR3 covers 15 residues. The germline gives CDR1 LNHDA, CDR2 SQIVND (reference sequence). CDR3 sequence reads: CASRKRGGFNNEQFF. The DNA of the CDR3 is TGTGCCAGTAGAAAGCGCGGGGGGTTTAACAATGAGCAGTTCTTC.

This chain uses TRBV18 with TRBJ2-1; 7 nucleotides align to TRBD1. V shed 3 bases and J 5 bases; nucleotides not matched to a gene: 7. CDR3 length equals 15 residues. Germline assignment: CDR1 KGHSH and CDR2 LQKENI. The CDR3 nucleotides are TGTGCCAGCTCACCCCTCCCCGGACAGGACAATGAGCAGTTCTTC. Residues: CASSPLPGQDNEQFF.

J is TRBJ2-3 and V is TRBV7-3, with D possibly TRBD1 on 6 matching bases. Germline V gives CDR1 SGHTA, CDR2 FQGTGA. Deletions cut 4 bases from V and 0 bases from J, with 11 bases between. The CDR3 has 15 amino acids. The CDR3 sequence is CASSSRGMSTDTQYF. Written as DNA, the CDR3 is TGTGCCAGCAGCTCCAGGGGCATGAGCACAGATACGCAGTATTTT.

The chain links TRBV5-6 to TRBJ1-5; 10 nucleotides line up with TRBD1. V lost 3 bases to trimming and J lost 7 bases; unmatched junction nucleotides: 7. This CDR3 spans 15 amino acids. Germline values: CDR1 SGHDT, CDR2 YYEEEE. CDR3 coding DNA: TGTGCCAGCAGCTCCGACGGGACAGGGGAACAGCCCCAGCATTTT. Translation gives CASSSDGTGEQPQHF.

This sequence joins TRBV19 and TRBJ2-2; 9 nucleotides agree with TRBD1. With V trimmed by 5 bases and J by 4 bases, 5 bases remained unmatched. The CDR3 totals 15 residues. In germline, CDR1 is LNHDA, CDR2 SQIVND (reference sequence). The CDR3 loop reads CASSFRDRATGELFF. The DNA for the CDR3 is TGTGCCAGTAGTTTTAGGGACAGGGCCACCGGGGAGCTGTTTTTT.

The chain uses TRBV27 and TRBJ2-7; 8 nucleotides agree with TRBD2. The V gene end was trimmed by 8 bases and the J gene end by 3 bases; junction bases not matched to a gene: 9. The CDR3 totals 14 residues. Germline CDR1 reads MNHEY; CDR2 reads SMNVEV (reference sequence). The CDR3 protein is CASSTGGIIYEQYF. CDR3 bases: TGTGCCAGCTCCACGGGAGGGATTATCTACGAGCAGTACTTC.

The chain links TRBV2 to TRBJ2-1; 8 nucleotides match TRBD2. The V and J ends lost 6 bases and 9 bases, in that order; junction bases with no gene match: 13. Germline V gene sequence: CDR1 SNHLY, CDR2 FYNNEI. The CDR3 totals 15 residues. The CDR3 nucleotides read TGTGCCAGCAGATCCGGGACTAGGTCTCACAGTGAGCAGTTCTTC. Protein: CASRSGTRSHSEQFF.